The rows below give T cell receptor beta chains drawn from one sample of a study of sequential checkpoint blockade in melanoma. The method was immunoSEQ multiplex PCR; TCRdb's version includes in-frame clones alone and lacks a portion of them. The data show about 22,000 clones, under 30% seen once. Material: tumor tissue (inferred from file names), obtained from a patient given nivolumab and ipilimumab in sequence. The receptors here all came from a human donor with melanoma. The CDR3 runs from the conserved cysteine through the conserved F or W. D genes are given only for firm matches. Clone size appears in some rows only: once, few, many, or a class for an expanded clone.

TGCGCCAGCAGCCAAGAAGAGGGCTTTAGTAATGAAAAACTGTTTTTT,CASSQEEGFSNEKLFF,TRBV1,.,TRBJ1-4,.
TGTGCCAGCACCTTCGAAAGTACGAACACTGAAGCTTTCTTT,CASTFESTNTEAFF,TRBV12-5,.,TRBJ1-1,.
TGTGCCAGTAGTACAGGCGTCAGGAATGAGCAGTTCTTC,CASSTGVRNEQFF,TRBV19,.,TRBJ2-1,.
TGCGCCAGCAGCTGGAAACCGGGACTAGCGGGAGAGACCCAGTACTTC,CASSWKPGLAGETQYF,TRBV5-1,TRBD2,TRBJ2-5,.
TGCAGCGTTGAAGTTTCACCTAACTATGGCTACACCTTC,CSVEVSPNYGYTF,TRBV29-1,.,TRBJ1-2,once
TGCAGCGTTGATCCTAGCGGGAGTACTGAGCAGTTCTTC,CSVDPSGSTEQFF,TRBV29-1,TRBD2,TRBJ2-1,.
TGTGCCAGCAGTTACTGGGGATATAGCAATCAGCCCCAGCATTTT,CASSYWGYSNQPQHF,TRBV6-8,.,TRBJ1-5,.
TGTGCCAGCAGCGTAGCCAGAAACACCGGGGAGCTGTTTTTT,CASSVARNTGELFF,TRBV9,.,TRBJ2-2,.
TGTGCCAGCAGTTTTGGGGGGAATTTCTACGAGCAGTACTTC,CASSFGGNFYEQYF,TRBV28,.,TRBJ2-7,.
TGTGCCAGCAGCCTTCGGGACGGACCCAAAAACATTCAGTACTTC,CASSLRDGPKNIQYF,TRBV28,.,TRBJ2-4,.
TGTGCCAGCAAGGGTGGGACCGAGGTCTCGGCCCAGTACTTC,CASKGGTEVSAQYF,TRBV28,.,TRBJ2-5,.
TGCGCCAGCAGCTTGGATTGGAACACTGAAGCTTTCTTT,CASSLDWNTEAFF,TRBV23-1,.,TRBJ1-1,few
TGTGCCAGCATAGGCGGTACCTCTGGGGCCAACGTCCTGACTTTC,CASIGGTSGANVLTF,TRBV28,.,TRBJ2-6,.
TGTGCCAGCAGCGCGGGACAAAACTCCTACGAGCAGTACTTC,CASSAGQNSYEQYF,TRBV28,.,TRBJ2-7,.
TGTGCCAGCAGCTTTGAGGGATCTAACTATGGCTACACCTTC,CASSFEGSNYGYTF,TRBV7-5,.,TRBJ1-2,.
TGCAGCGTTGAAGGCGGCACGGTGGGAGGCTACACCTTC,CSVEGGTVGGYTF,TRBV29-1,.,TRBJ1-2,.
TGTGCCAGCAGCCATGAGGCAGGGCGTCAGCCCCAGCATTTT,CASSHEAGRQPQHF,TRBV16,.,TRBJ1-5,once
TGTGCCAGTAGTTCGGCGGACTCCTACAATGAGCAGTTCTTC,CASSSADSYNEQFF,TRBV19,.,TRBJ2-1,.
TGTGCCAGCAGCTCAGACAGACAAACCGGGTATTTT,CASSSDRQTGYF,TRBV9,.,TRBJ2-3,.
TGTGCCAGCTCTAGGACAGCCAAAGAGACCCAGTACTTC,CASSRTAKETQYF,TRBV18,.,TRBJ2-5,.